This T cell receptor (beta chain) was identified during a study of control samples from healthy donors and cancer patients. CDR1 MNHEY and CDR2 SVGAGI come from the germline V gene. The CDR3 length is 15 residues. The V gene lost 4 bases and the J gene lost 1 base, with 13 bases spanning the gap. Using immunoSEQ multiplex PCR, the repertoire was profiled, and TCRdb retains in-frame clones only, with some absent. The table has over 50,000 clones, around 90% seen once. The receptor was derived from a man aged 45-65 years in good health. The V call is TRBV6-5, the J call TRBJ1-1; D is uncertain. Sample: blood. The CDR3 DNA reads TGTGCCAGCAGTTCCCACCGTTCCAAGAACACTGAAGCTTTCTTT. Translation: CASSSHRSKNTEAFF.